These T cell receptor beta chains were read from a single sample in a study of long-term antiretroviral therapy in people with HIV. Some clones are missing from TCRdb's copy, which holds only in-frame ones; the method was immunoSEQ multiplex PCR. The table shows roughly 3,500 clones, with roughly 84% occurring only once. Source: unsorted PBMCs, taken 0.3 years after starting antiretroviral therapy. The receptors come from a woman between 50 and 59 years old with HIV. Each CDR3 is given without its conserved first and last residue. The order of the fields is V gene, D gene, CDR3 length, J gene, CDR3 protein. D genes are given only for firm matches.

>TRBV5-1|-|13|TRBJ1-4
ASSPWTATNEKLF
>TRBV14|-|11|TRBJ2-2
ASSQVRTGELF
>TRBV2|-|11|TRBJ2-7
ASSEKWGPEQY
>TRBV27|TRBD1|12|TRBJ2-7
ASSPPGQPYEQY
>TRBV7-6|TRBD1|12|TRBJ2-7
ASSFGTGPYEQY
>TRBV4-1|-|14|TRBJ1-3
ASSQDVRYSGNTIY
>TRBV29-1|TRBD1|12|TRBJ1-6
SVAGTEDNSPLH
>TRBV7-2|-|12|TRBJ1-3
ASSLKGQENTIY
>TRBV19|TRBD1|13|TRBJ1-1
ASSITTGGRTEAF
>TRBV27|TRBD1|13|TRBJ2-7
ASSPTQGASYEQY